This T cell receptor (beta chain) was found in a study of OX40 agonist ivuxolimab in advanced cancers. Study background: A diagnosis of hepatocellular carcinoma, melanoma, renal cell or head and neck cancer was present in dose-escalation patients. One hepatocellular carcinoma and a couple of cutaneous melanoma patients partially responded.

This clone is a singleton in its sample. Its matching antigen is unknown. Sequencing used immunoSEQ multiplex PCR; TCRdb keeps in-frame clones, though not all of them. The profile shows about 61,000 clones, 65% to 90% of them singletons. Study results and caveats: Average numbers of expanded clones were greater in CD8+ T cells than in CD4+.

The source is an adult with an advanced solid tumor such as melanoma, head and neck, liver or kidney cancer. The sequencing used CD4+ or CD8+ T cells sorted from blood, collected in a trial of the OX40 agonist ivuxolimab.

The CDR3 spells CASSYLDQGTQYF. The CDR3 DNA sequence: TGTGCCAGCAGTTACCTCGACCAGGGTACGCAGTATTTT. This rearrangement joins TRBV6-5 to TRBJ2-3, with D maybe TRBD1 (5 bases). The CDR3 runs to 13 residues. Between the trimmed V and J ends, which lost 2 bases and 8 bases, there was a span of 11 bases. Germline V gene data show CDR1 as MNHEY and CDR2 as SVGAGI.